One TCR beta chain is described in this entry. Its target is unknown. The record originates from a study of Ad26.COV2.S vaccination and SARS-CoV-2 variants. Findings of the study overall: There was reportedly substantial breadth in spike-specific CD8+ and CD4+ T cell responses after vaccination.

This CDR3 has 15 residues. V was trimmed by 4 bases and J by 4 bases, leaving 17 bases between them. Looked up from germline, CDR1 is SGHRS and CDR2 is YFSETQ. Treatment here: around 19 received Ad26.COV2.S at low or high dose, single or two shots; about five received placebo; per-sample allocation not given. Collection of samples fell on day 63 after the first vaccine or placebo injection. TCRdb's copy holds only in-frame clones and misses some; the assay was immunoSEQ multiplex PCR. The data hold about 400,000 clones, with about 80% observed a single time. This rearrangement joins TRBV5-1 to TRBJ1-2; D might be TRBD1 (6 bases). The clonotype comes from a person between 18 and 65 years old who received the Ad26.COV2.S COVID-19 vaccine or a placebo. The specimen comprised peripheral blood, sampled in a trial of Ad26.COV2.S vaccine versus placebo. As DNA, the CDR3 is TGCGCCAGCAGCCGAGAGGCCGGACAGCTCTATGGCTACACCTTC. This sequence encodes CASSREAGQLYGYTF.